This TCR beta chain is drawn from a study of T cell repertoires in cytomegalovirus infection. Study-level information: Both a matching HLA type and CMV infection were indicated by public TCR beta signatures.

General study points: Public TCR beta family frequency separated CMV-and-HLA carriers, including in an independent cohort. Ex vivo responses were dominated by HLA-C-restricted CMV-specific TCR beta clonotypes.

Notes on this clonotype: Its specificity is not known.

The CDR3 is 16 residues long. Germline V gene sequence: CDR1 SGDLS, CDR2 YYNGEE. Trimming removed 0 bases at V and 7 bases at J, with 17 bases between. TCRdb passed the reads through MiXCR, listing each CDR3 protein once. The sample lists 150,000 or so distinct CDR3 sequences; less than 25% were seen once. The source of this sequence is a human donor in good health (CMV status not recorded). Some clones in this sample may be carry-over from other donors' samples. The chain links TRBV9 to TRBJ2-4, with a possible D match to TRBD2 (6 bases). The specimen comprised CD8+ T cells from cultured PBMCs, sampled from culture after CMV antigen stimulation. CDR3 residues: CASSVVDGGGINIQYF. The DNA of the CDR3 is TGTGCCAGCAGCGTAGTTGACGGTGGAGGGATCAACATTCAGTACTTC.